This TCR beta chain was sequenced during a study of CD8 T cells in Susac syndrome. Study-wide results and caveats: Clonal expansion was missing from Susac syndrome CD4+ T cell repertoires.

J lost 4 bases, V lost 5 bases, and 7 bases had no gene match. The germline gives CDR1 SEHNR, CDR2 FQNEAQ (reference sequence). The CDR3 runs to 16 residues. On this clonotype itself: Its antigen is still unknown.

Roughly 0.45 to 1 ug RNA was reverse transcribed with random hexamers. TCRdb processed the immunoSEQ multiplex PCR reads anew with MiXCR; each CDR3 protein has one entry. The repertoire holds about 120,000 distinct CDR3 sequences, 96% seen once, with roughly 0.13% in the top ten. The rearrangement links TRBV7-9 to TRBJ2-1; 11 positions agree with TRBD2. This TCR was sampled from a human donor with Susac syndrome. The sequenced sample consisted of CD4+ T cells from PBMCs. This CDR3 is CASSRTGTSGYNEQFF. In DNA form, the CDR3 reads TGTGCCAGCAGCCGGACCGGGACTAGCGGTTACAATGAGCAGTTCTTC. The variable domain in full, with the rest retrieved from reference TRBV7-9 and TRBJ2-1, is DTGVSQNPRHKITKRGQNVTFRCDPISEHNRLYWYRQTLGQGPEFLTYFQNEAQLEKSRLLSDRFSAERPKGSFSTLEIQRTEQGDSAMYLCASSRTGTSGYNEQFFGPGTRLTVL.